This TCR beta chain was recorded in a study of blood T cell repertoires in COVID-19. Method: immunoSEQ multiplex PCR; TCRdb's copy keeps in-frame clones and lacks some. Among 300,000 to 450,000 clones listed, 70% to 90% were seen once. The CDR3 consists of 15 residues. Unmatched junction bases numbered 8, after V lost 7 bases and J lost 2 bases. Germline CDR1 reads SGHTA; CDR2 reads FQGNSA. This chain connects TRBV7-2 to TRBJ2-3; 8 nucleotides match TRBD1. The source material was PBMCs or T cells enriched from blood (not recorded which). The TCR sequence derives from a woman aged 18-35 years who had recovered from COVID-19. The DNA for the CDR3 is TGTGCCAGCACCCCGGGACAGGTGGTCACAGATACGCAGTATTTT. Its translation: CASTPGQVVTDTQYF. The full variable domain, with the rest looked up from reference TRBV7-2 and TRBJ2-3, is GAGVSQSPSNKVTEKGKDVELRCDPISGHTALYWYRQSLGQGLEFLIYFQGNSAPDKSGLPSDRFSAERTGGSVSTLTIQRTQQEDSAVYLCASTPGQVVTDTQYFGPGTRLTVL.